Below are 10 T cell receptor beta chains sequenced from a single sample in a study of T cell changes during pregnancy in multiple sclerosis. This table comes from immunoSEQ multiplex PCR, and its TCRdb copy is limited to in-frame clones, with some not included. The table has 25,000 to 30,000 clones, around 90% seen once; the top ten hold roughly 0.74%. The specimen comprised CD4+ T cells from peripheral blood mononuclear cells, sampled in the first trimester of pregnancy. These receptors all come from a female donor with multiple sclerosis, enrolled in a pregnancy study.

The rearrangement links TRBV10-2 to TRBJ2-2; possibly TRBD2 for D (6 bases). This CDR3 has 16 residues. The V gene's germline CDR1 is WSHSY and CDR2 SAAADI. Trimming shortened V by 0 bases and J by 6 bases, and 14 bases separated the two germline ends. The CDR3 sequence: CASSESGGGVAGELFF. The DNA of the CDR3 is TGCGCCAGCAGTGAGTCCGGAGGAGGGGTGGCCGGGGAGCTGTTTTTT.

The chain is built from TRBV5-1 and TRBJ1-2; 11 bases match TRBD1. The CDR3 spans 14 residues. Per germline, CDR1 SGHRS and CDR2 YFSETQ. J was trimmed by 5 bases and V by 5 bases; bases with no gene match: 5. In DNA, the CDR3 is TGCGCCAGCAGATCCGGGACAGGGGGTTATGGCTACACCTTC. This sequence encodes CASRSGTGGYGYTF.

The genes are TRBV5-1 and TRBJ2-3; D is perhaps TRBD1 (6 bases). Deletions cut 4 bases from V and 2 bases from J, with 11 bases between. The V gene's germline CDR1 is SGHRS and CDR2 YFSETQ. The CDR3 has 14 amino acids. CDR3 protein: CASSPGDNTDTQYF. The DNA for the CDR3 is TGCGCCAGCAGCCCAGGGGATAACACAGATACGCAGTATTTT.

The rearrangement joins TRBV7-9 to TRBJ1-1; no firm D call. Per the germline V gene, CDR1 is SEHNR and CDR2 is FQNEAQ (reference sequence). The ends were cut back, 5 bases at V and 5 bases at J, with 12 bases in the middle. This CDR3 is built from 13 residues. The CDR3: CASSSEAGTEAFF. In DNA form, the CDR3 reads TGTGCCAGCAGCAGCGAGGCGGGAACTGAAGCTTTCTTT.

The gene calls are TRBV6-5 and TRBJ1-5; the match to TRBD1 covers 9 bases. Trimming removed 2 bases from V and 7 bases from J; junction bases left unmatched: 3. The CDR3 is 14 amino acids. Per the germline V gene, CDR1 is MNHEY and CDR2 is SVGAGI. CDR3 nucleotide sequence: TGTGCCAGCAGTTACACAGGGGGCGGACAGCCCCAGCATTTT. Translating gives CASSYTGGGQPQHF.

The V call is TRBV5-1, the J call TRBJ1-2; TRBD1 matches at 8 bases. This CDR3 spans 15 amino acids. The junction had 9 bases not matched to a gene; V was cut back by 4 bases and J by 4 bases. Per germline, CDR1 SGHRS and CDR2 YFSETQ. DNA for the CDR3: TGCGCCAGCAGCCTGACAGGGGTGGTTCCCTATGGCTACACCTTC. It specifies CASSLTGVVPYGYTF.

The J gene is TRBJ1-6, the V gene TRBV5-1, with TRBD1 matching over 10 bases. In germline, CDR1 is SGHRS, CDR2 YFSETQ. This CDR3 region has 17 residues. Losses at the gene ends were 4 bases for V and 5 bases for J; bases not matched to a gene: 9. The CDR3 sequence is CASSSIPGTGDNSPLHF. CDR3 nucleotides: TGCGCCAGCAGCAGCATCCCCGGGACAGGGGATAATTCACCCCTCCACTTT.

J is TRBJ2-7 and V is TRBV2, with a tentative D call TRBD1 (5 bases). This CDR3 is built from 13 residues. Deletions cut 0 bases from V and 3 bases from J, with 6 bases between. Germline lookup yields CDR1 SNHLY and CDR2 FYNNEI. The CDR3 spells CASSEAGRYEQYF. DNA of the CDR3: TGTGCCAGCAGTGAAGCGGGGCGCTACGAGCAGTACTTC.

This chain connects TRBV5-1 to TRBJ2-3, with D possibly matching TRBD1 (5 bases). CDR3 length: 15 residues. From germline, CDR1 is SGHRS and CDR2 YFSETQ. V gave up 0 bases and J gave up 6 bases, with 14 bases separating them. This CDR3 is CASSLGGRVEDTQYF. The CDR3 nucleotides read TGCGCCAGCAGCTTGGGGGGCAGGGTCGAGGATACGCAGTATTTT.

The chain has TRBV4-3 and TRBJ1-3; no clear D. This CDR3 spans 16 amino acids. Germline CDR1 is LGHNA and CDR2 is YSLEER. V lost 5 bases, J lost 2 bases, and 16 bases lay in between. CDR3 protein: CASSASPGNTGNTIYF. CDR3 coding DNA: TGCGCCAGCAGCGCAAGTCCTGGCAATACTGGAAACACCATATATTTT.